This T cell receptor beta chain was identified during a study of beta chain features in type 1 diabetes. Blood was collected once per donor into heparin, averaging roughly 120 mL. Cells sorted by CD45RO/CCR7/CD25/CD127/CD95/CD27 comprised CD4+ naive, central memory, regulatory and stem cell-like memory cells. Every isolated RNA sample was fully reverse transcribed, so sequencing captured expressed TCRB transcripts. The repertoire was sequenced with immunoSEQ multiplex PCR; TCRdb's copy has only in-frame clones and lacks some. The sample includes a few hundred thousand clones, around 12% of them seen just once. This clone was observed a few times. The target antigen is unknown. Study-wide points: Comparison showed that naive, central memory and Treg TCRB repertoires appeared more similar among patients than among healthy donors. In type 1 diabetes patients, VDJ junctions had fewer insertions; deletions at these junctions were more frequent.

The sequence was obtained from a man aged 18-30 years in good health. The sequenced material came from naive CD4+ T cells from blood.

CDR3 sequence reads: CASSTTRFEQFF. DNA for the CDR3: TGTGCCAGCAGTACGACTAGGTTTGAGCAGTTCTTC. V gene TRBV28 combines with J gene TRBJ2-1, with D possibly matching TRBD2 (6 bases). The CDR3 spans 12 residues. Deletions cut 5 bases from V and 9 bases from J, with 11 bases between. Germline values: CDR1 MDHEN, CDR2 SYDVKM. Complete variable domain (other parts from reference TRBV28 and TRBJ2-1): DVKVTQSSRYLVKRTGEKVFLECVQDMDHENMFWYRQDPGLGLRLIYFSYDVKMKEKGDIPEGYSVSREKKERFSLILESASTNQTSMYLCASSTTRFEQFFGPGTRLTVL.